The clone carrying this T cell receptor (beta chain) was recorded a few times. The antigen is not known. The sample contains more than one DNA sequence encoding this CDR3. Sequencing templates came from extracted RNA that was reverse transcribed into cDNA. Profiled with immunoSEQ multiplex PCR; TCRdb holds only in-frame clones, not every one. The table shows some 220,000 clones, with under 60% occurring only once. The sample belongs to a study of CD8+ T cells in alopecia areata. Looking at the study overall: For treated patients, severity scores reflected the percentage of scalp area affected. Broader study findings: While patients received tofacitinib, many expanded lesional clones remained present in scalp and blood.

Noted treatment: oral pan-JAK inhibitor, 5-10 mg twice daily. Peripheral blood and lesional scalp punch biopsies came from alopecia areata patients. Germline V gives CDR1 SQVTM, CDR2 ANQGSEA. The germline V and J ends were trimmed by 2 bases and 0 bases, with 7 bases remaining between them. The CDR3 is made up of 13 amino acids. This TCR was recovered from a human donor with alopecia areata. The chain is built from TRBV29-1 and TRBJ1-1; weak D call: TRBD1 (5 bases). The sequences come from CD4+ T cells sorted from blood, collected at week 4, from a patient treated with tofacitinib. The CDR3 loop reads CSVERQMNTEAFF. CDR3 DNA: TGCAGCGTTGAAAGACAGATGAACACTGAAGCTTTCTTT.